The 21 T cell receptor beta chains given below trace back to one sample, sequenced in a study of blood T cell repertoires in COVID-19. Profiled with immunoSEQ multiplex PCR; TCRdb holds only in-frame clones, not every one. Of under 250,000 clones in the sample, 75% to 90% were seen once. Sequences were obtained from peripheral blood. The origin of the receptors is a woman in her 40s with acute or convalescent COVID-19.

The chain carries TRBV10-3 and TRBJ1-3, with a possible D match to TRBD1 (5 bases). Germline assignment: CDR1 ENHRY and CDR2 SYGVKD. The CDR3 is 17 residues long. The V gene lost 2 bases and the J gene lost 0 bases, with 14 bases spanning the gap. This CDR3 is CAISETQDSFSGNTIYF. The CDR3 DNA is TGTGCCATCAGTGAGACCCAAGACAGTTTCTCTGGAAACACCATATATTTT.

This chain uses TRBV2 with TRBJ2-5, with D perhaps TRBD2 (7 bases). The germline V and J ends were trimmed by 2 bases and 0 bases, with 22 bases remaining between them. CDR3 length: 19 residues. CDR1 and CDR2 (germline): SNHLY, FYNNEI. The CDR3 DNA follows: TGTGCCAGCAGTGAAAGGTTATCTCTGGCGGGGGCGTACCAAGAGACCCAGTACTTC. Translated, it gives CASSERLSLAGAYQETQYF.

In this sample, this clone turned up once. The rearrangement links TRBV5-1 to TRBJ2-2; 9 nucleotides match TRBD2. V lost 0 bases, J lost 2 bases, and 2 bases stayed unmatched. The CDR3 sequence is 16 residues long. CDR1 and CDR2 (germline): SGHRS, YFSETQ. For the CDR3, the DNA is TGCGCCAGCAGCTTGGTAGCGGGGGATAACACCGGGGAGCTGTTTTTT. Amino acids: CASSLVAGDNTGELFF.

With regard to this clone: A read error may produce the germline difference seen at one junction end. This chain uses TRBV7-3 with TRBJ2-2; TRBD2 aligns across 9 bases. Germline V gene lookup returns CDR1 SGHTA and CDR2 FQGTGA. This CDR3 region has 15 residues. The CDR3 nucleotides read TGTGCCAGCAGCCCCCGGACTAGCGACACCGGAGAGCTGTTTTTT. Amino acid sequence: CASSPRTSDTGELFF.

This clone has more than one count but fewer than ten. The chain has TRBV10-3 and TRBJ1-2; TRBD1 might be the D (5 bases). V lost 8 bases and J lost 8, with 18 bases in between. The CDR3 runs 13 residues. CDR1 is ENHRY, CDR2 SYGVKD, per germline. CDR3 sequence: CAIWKEGTYGYTF. DNA of the CDR3: TGTGCCATCTGGAAGGAGGGGACCTACGGCTACACCTTC.

This clone appeared a single time. The rearrangement joins TRBV9 to TRBJ2-3; 7 nucleotides line up with TRBD2. CDR3 length: 17 residues. Trimming cost V 1 base and J 0 bases; bases outside gene matches: 8. Germline CDR1 SGDLS, CDR2 YYNGEE. The DNA for the CDR3 is TGTGCCAGCAGCGTACTAGGCGGGGGAAGAAGCACAGATACGCAGTATTTT. Protein sequence: CASSVLGGGRSTDTQYF.

The chain recombines TRBV7-8 with TRBJ2-2; 7 bases map to TRBD1. Germline V gene data show CDR1 as SGHVS and CDR2 as FQNEAQ. There are 14 residues in the CDR3. V lost 5 bases to trimming and J lost 8 bases; unmatched junction nucleotides: 8. In nucleotides, the CDR3 is TGTGCCAGCAGCCCTCGACAGGGTGGGGGGGAGCTGTTTTTT. Its protein is CASSPRQGGGELFF. The complete variable domain, with remaining parts taken from reference TRBV7-8 and TRBJ2-2, reads GAGVSQSPRYKVAKRGQDVALRCDPISGHVSLFWYQQALGQGPEFLTYFQNEAQLDKSGLPSDRFFAERPEGSVSTLKIQRTQQEDSAVYLCASSPRQGGGELFFGEGSRLTVL.

The chain is built from TRBV7-9 and TRBJ1-1; TRBD1 might be the D (5 bases). Germline V lookup: CDR1 SEHNR, CDR2 FQNEAQ (reference sequence). V lost 5 bases and J lost 5, with 12 bases in between. There are 13 residues in the CDR3. The CDR3 DNA sequence: TGTGCCAGCAGCACCCCGGGACTAACTGAAGCTTTCTTT. The encoded protein is CASSTPGLTEAFF.

The V gene is TRBV7-9, the J gene TRBJ2-2; unclear D gene. CDR1 is SEHNR, CDR2 FQNEAQ, per germline (reference sequence). The germline V and J ends were trimmed by 7 bases and 1 base, with 10 bases remaining between them. The CDR3 is 14 amino acids. DNA for the CDR3: TGTGCCAGCACTAAGCCAGGGAACACCGGGGAGCTGTTTTTT. This gives the protein CASTKPGNTGELFF.

In this sample, this clone turned up once. The V gene is TRBV11-2, the J gene TRBJ2-3, with 12 nucleotides matching TRBD2. Germline V gene data show CDR1 as SGHAT and CDR2 as FQNNGV. Losses at the gene ends were 0 bases for V and 6 bases for J; bases not matched to a gene: 1. This CDR3 contains 15 residues. The CDR3 reads CASSLDGLAGDTQYF. The CDR3, as DNA: TGTGCCAGCAGCTTAGACGGACTAGCGGGGGATACGCAGTATTTT.

V usage is TRBV9 and J usage is TRBJ1-1; TRBD1 matches 8 bases. V trimming: 4 bases; J trimming: 0 bases; junction bases outside the gene matches: 5. The CDR3 runs 15 residues. The germline gives CDR1 SGDLS, CDR2 YYNGEE. In nucleotides, the CDR3 is TGTGCCAGCAGCAACCGGGACAGGATGAACACTGAAGCTTTCTTT. This encodes CASSNRDRMNTEAFF.

The chain links TRBV3-1 (or the pseudogene TRBV3-2) to TRBJ2-5; TRBD1 is a possible D gene (6 bases). V was trimmed by 0 bases and J by 2 bases, leaving 16 bases between them. Germline CDR1 and CDR2: LGHDT and YNNKEL (reference sequence). This CDR3 region has 17 residues. DNA for the CDR3: TGTGCCAGCAGCCAAGATATGACAGGAGGTGGTCAAGAGACCCAGTACTTC. Residues: CASSQDMTGGGQETQYF.

The chain carries TRBV4-1 and TRBJ1-2, with D perhaps matching TRBD1 (5 bases). The V gene's germline CDR1 is MGHRA and CDR2 YSYEKL. With 0 bases removed from V and 1 base from J, the gap between germline ends came to 15 bases. The length of the CDR3 is 17 residues. The CDR3 DNA reads TGCGCCAGCAGCCAAGACGGGGACGGGGGATTTAACTATGGCTACACCTTC. This gives the protein CASSQDGDGGFNYGYTF.

The gene calls are TRBV11-3 and TRBJ2-2; unclear D gene. The CDR3 spans 16 residues. Germline V gene sequence: CDR1 SGHNT, CDR2 YENEEA. The ends were cut back, 4 bases at V and 0 bases at J, with 12 bases in the middle. The CDR3 sequence: CASSWSDNPNTGELFF. Here the CDR3 DNA reads TGTGCCAGCAGCTGGAGTGATAATCCGAACACCGGGGAGCTGTTTTTT.

This clone has a single count. The chain couples TRBV7-6 to TRBJ2-7, with TRBD2 matching over 10 bases. J was trimmed by 4 bases and V by 5 bases; bases with no gene match: 8. CDR1 and CDR2 from the germline V gene are SGHVS and FNYEAQ. There are 15 residues in the CDR3. The CDR3 DNA sequence: TGTGCCAGCAGCCGTAGCGGGGGGACCTATTACGAGCAGTACGTC. Translated: CASSRSGGTYYEQYV.

The gene calls are TRBV5-6 and TRBJ2-3; D is possibly TRBD1 (6 bases). Germline assignment: CDR1 SGHDT and CDR2 YYEEEE. V lost 4 bases and J lost 2, with 14 bases in between. The CDR3 totals 15 residues. CDR3 nucleotide sequence: TGTGCCAGCAGCACTATCGACAGGAACACAGATACGCAGTATTTT. Translating it yields CASSTIDRNTDTQYF. Complete variable domain (other parts from reference TRBV5-6 and TRBJ2-3): DAGVTQSPTHLIKTRGQQVTLRCSPKSGHDTVSWYQQALGQGPQFIFQYYEEEERQRGNFPDRFSGHQFPNYSSELNVNALLLGDSALYLCASSTIDRNTDTQYFGPGTRLTVL.

The rearrangement joins TRBV18 to TRBJ1-1; 10 nucleotides match TRBD1. This CDR3 is 16 amino acids long. Germline V CDR1 and CDR2: KGHSH, LQKENI. J gave up 7 bases and V 2 bases, and 10 bases lay outside the gene matches. The CDR3 here is CASSPRGTGAAGEAFF. The CDR3 region has the DNA TGTGCCAGCTCACCAAGAGGGACAGGGGCGGCAGGTGAAGCTTTCTTT.

J is TRBJ2-1 and V is TRBV7-2, with TRBD1 as a possible D gene (5 bases). The ends were cut back, 3 bases at V and 12 bases at J, with 12 bases in the middle. CDR3 size: 12 residues. Germline CDR1 and CDR2: SGHTA and FQGNSA. CDR3 DNA: TGTGCCAGCAGCTTGGGGATAGGGGTGCAGTTCTTC. Protein: CASSLGIGVQFF. Full variable domain (remainder filled in from reference TRBV7-2 and TRBJ2-1): GAGVSQSPSNKVTEKGKDVELRCDPISGHTALYWYRQSLGQGLEFLIYFQGNSAPDKSGLPSDRFSAERTGGSVSTLTIQRTQQEDSAVYLCASSLGIGVQFFGPGTRLTVL.

This sequence joins TRBV4-2 and TRBJ1-1; D perhaps matches TRBD1 (5 bases). The CDR3 totals 13 residues. The germline V and J ends were trimmed by 3 bases and 5 bases, with 10 bases remaining between them. From germline, CDR1 is LGHNA and CDR2 YNFKEQ. In DNA form, the CDR3 reads TGTGCCAGCAGCCACACAAGGGGTACTGAAGCTTTCTTT. It codes for CASSHTRGTEAFF.

This clone occurred a few times. The chain couples TRBV7-2 to TRBJ2-2, with 10 bases matching TRBD2. Germline CDR1 is SGHTA and CDR2 is FQGNSA. The CDR3 covers 16 residues. The junction had 7 bases not matched to a gene; V was cut back by 1 base and J by 8 bases. The CDR3 region is CASSLVAGGARGELFF. The CDR3 nucleotides are TGTGCCAGCAGCTTAGTAGCGGGGGGCGCAAGAGGGGAGCTGTTTTTT.

The V and J genes are TRBV5-4 and TRBJ2-1, with 11 bases matching TRBD2. After removal of 2 bases from V and 6 bases from J, the junction contained 4 bases not matched to a gene. The CDR3 loop spans 15 amino acids. Germline-derived CDR1 and CDR2 are SGHNT and YYREEE (reference sequence). CDR3 protein: CASSFSGGASNEQFF. DNA for the CDR3: TGTGCCAGCAGCTTTAGCGGGGGGGCCAGCAATGAGCAGTTCTTC.